Given below is one T cell receptor beta chain in context. This sample was taken from a study of blood T cell repertoires in COVID-19. About the study: The origin of the acute and convalescent COVID-19 samples was the United States, Italy and Spain. Sources were T cells, B-cell-depleted T cells, or PBMCs; the material itself was cDNA or gDNA.

The V segment lost 3 bases and the J segment 2 bases; nucleotides outside the gene matches: 4. The CDR3 totals 15 residues. Germline values: CDR1 MDHEN, CDR2 SYDVKM. Authors' processing steps: For nucleated cells, counts were estimated from reference gene primer amplification. Here immunoSEQ multiplex PCR was the method, and the copy in TCRdb shows in-frame clones only, minus some. V and J calls and clone size follow that table, whereas D and trimming were derived from the DNA. The sample has about 140,000 clones; about 80% are singletons. Input material: peripheral blood. The chain couples TRBV28 to TRBJ1-5; 7 bases match TRBD1. The receptor comes from a human donor in a cohort sampled during active COVID-19. CDR3 in amino acids: CASSFSGGGNQPQHF. CDR3 sequence (DNA): TGTGCCAGCAGTTTTTCAGGGGGTGGCAATCAGCCCCAGCATTTT. Variable domain in full (rest from reference TRBV28 and TRBJ1-5): DVKVTQSSRYLVKRTGEKVFLECVQDMDHENMFWYRQDPGLGLRLIYFSYDVKMKEKGDIPEGYSVSREKKERFSLILESASTNQTSMYLCASSFSGGGNQPQHFGDGTRLSIL.